The next 8 T cell receptor beta chains were all read from a single sample in a study of a mutant IDH1 vaccine in newly diagnosed glioma. These receptors' antigens are unknown. Documented time point: week 47, end of study. It was 300 ug of mutant IDH1 20-mer peptide that made up each vaccine dose, given with topical imiquimod. TCRdb's copy holds only in-frame clones and misses some; the assay was immunoSEQ multiplex PCR. The sample contains about 31,000 clones, about nine tenths of which appear only once. The starting material was PBMCs, obtained from a glioma patient whose treatment included an IDH1 peptide vaccine. Receptor source: a woman aged 40 to 50 with glioma.

V usage is TRBV27 and J usage is TRBJ1-4; D call uncertain. There are 14 residues in the CDR3. From germline, CDR1 is MNHEY and CDR2 SMNVEV (reference sequence). V was shortened by 6 bases and J by 4 bases, with 12 bases between the two germline ends. This CDR3 is CASSRGLSNEKLFF. DNA for the CDR3: TGTGCCAGCAGCCGAGGTTTGAGTAATGAAAAACTGTTTTTT. Full variable domain (missing parts from reference TRBV27 and TRBJ1-4): EAQVTQNPRYLITVTGKKLTVTCSQNMNHEYMSWYRQDPGLGLRQIYYSMNVEVTDKGDVPEGYKVSRKEKRNFPLILESPSPNQTSLYFCASSRGLSNEKLFFGSGTQLSVL.

The rearrangement links TRBV6-5 to TRBJ2-3; 8 bases line up with TRBD1. With 7 bases clipped from V and 3 bases from J, the junction kept 9 bases outside the gene matches. The CDR3 runs to 15 residues. Germline CDR1 is MNHEY and CDR2 is SVGAGI. This CDR3 is CASTTQGAKTDTQYF. CDR3 sequence (DNA): TGTGCCAGCACCACCCAGGGGGCGAAGACAGATACGCAGTATTTT.

The chain carries TRBV6-1 and TRBJ1-2; tentatively, D is TRBD1 (5 bases). Trimming removed 5 bases at V and 8 bases at J, with 9 bases between. Germline V gene sequence: CDR1 MNHNS, CDR2 SASEGT. CDR3 length: 11 amino acids. CDR3 protein: CASSQGRGYTF. CDR3 in DNA: TGTGCCAGCAGTCAGGGACGAGGCTACACCTTC.

The chain is built from TRBV4-3 and TRBJ1-6; 8 bases agree with TRBD1. V lost 1 base and J lost 9; bases outside the gene matches: 8. CDR1 is LGHNA, CDR2 YSLEER, per germline. The CDR3 runs 16 residues. The CDR3 loop reads CASSQATAGGLSPLHF. DNA of the CDR3: TGCGCCAGCAGCCAAGCTACGGCAGGGGGCCTTTCACCCCTCCACTTT.

The rearrangement uses TRBV5-1 and TRBJ2-5; unclear D gene. CDR3 length equals 13 residues. Per germline, CDR1 SGHRS and CDR2 YFSETQ. The V gene lost 1 base and the J gene lost 2 bases, with 6 bases spanning the gap. Here the CDR3 DNA reads TGCGCCAGCAGCTTGATACTACAAGAGACCCAGTACTTC. Its translation: CASSLILQETQYF.

The J gene is TRBJ2-6, the V gene TRBV10-2; D is uncertain. The CDR3 length is 15 residues. V lost 4 bases and J 0 bases, leaving 7 bases between the germline ends. CDR1 WSHSY and CDR2 SAAADI come from the germline V gene. CDR3 in amino acids: CASSGGSSGANVLTF. For the CDR3, the DNA is TGCGCCAGCAGTGGGGGTAGCTCTGGGGCCAACGTCCTGACTTTC.

V is TRBV7-8 and J is TRBJ2-5; weak D call: TRBD2 (6 bases). This CDR3 has 14 amino acids. The ends were cut back, 5 bases at V and 2 bases at J, with 12 bases in the middle. The V gene's germline CDR1 is SGHVS and CDR2 FQNEAQ. The CDR3 DNA follows: TGTGCCAGCAGCCCCGGCGGAGGGCAAGAGACCCAGTACTTC. Its protein is CASSPGGGQETQYF.

The rearrangement joins TRBV4-1 to TRBJ2-1; D gene uncertain. Germline CDR1 is MGHRA and CDR2 is YSYEKL. V was trimmed by 0 bases and J by 5 bases, leaving 17 bases between them. The length of the CDR3 is 17 residues. DNA of the CDR3: TGCGCCAGCAGCCAAGATCTTTCCCGCCTCCTGGACAATGAGCAGTTCTTC. Its protein product is CASSQDLSRLLDNEQFF.